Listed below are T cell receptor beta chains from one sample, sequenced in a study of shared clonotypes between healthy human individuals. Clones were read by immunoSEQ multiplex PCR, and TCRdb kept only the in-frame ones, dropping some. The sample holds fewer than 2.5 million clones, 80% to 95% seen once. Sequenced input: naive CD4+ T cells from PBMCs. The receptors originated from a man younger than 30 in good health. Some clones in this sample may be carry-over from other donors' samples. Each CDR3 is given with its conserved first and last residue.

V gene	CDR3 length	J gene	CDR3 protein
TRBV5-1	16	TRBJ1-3	CASSLDRGGSGNTIYF
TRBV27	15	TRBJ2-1	CASSISGTLTYEQFF
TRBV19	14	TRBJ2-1	CASSRQPFYNEQFF
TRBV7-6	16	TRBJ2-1	CASSSGTSGRGNEQFF
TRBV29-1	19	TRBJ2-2	CSVGGSWSTHHANTGELFF
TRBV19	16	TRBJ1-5	CASSINDRGSNQPQHF
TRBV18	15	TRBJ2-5	CASSLLAGDRETQYF
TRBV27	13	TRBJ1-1	CASSKGRNTEAFF
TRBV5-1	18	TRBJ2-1	CASSLGLPEQRHGNEQFF
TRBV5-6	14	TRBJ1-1	CASSLGTANTEAFF
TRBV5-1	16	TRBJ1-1	CASSLGPRQGDTEAFF
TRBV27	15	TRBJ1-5	CASSPNDRGVQPQHF
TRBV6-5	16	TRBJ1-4	CASSYRGTRAGEKLFF
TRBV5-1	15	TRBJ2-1	CASSLQTSGYNEQFF
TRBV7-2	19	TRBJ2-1	CASSLAAPSRTYSYNEQFF
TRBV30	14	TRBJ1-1	CAWSVEGAETEAFF
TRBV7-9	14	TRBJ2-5	CASSLTGGGETQYF
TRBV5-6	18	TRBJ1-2	CASSGTRGSLSYSYGYTF
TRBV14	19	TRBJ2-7	CASSPTDRGVVRRSYEQYF
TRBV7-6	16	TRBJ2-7	CASSSGGGAEIYEQYF